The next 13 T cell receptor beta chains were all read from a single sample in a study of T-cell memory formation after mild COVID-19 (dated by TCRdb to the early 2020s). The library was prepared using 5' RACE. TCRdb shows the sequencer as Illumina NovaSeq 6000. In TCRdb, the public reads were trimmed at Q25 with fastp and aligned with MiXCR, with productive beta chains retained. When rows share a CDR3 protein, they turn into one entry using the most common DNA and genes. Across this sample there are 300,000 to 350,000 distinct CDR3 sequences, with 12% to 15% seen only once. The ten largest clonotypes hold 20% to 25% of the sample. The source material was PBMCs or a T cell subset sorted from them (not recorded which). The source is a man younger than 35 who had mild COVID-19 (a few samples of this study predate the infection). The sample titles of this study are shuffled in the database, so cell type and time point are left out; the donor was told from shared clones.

CDR3 bases: TGTGCCAGCAGCTCCTATGGACAGGGTGTCGATGAGCAGTTCTTC. The encoded protein is CASSSYGQGVDEQFF. This chain links TRBV7-2 with TRBJ2-1; 8 nucleotides line up with TRBD1. V shed 4 bases and J 8 bases; nucleotides not matched to a gene: 10. The germline gives CDR1 SGHTA, CDR2 FQGNSA. The CDR3 extends over 15 amino acids.

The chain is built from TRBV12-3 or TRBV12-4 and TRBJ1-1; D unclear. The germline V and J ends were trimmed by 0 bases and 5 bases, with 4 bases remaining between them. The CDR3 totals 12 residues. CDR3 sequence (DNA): TGTGCCAGCAGTTTAGCGCAGACTGAAGCTTTCTTT. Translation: CASSLAQTEAFF.

DNA of the CDR3: TGTGCCAGCACTCCCTTTAAGGGGGCATCATACGAGCAGTACGTC. It yields the protein CASTPFKGASYEQYV. This chain connects TRBV6-1 to TRBJ2-7; 7 nucleotides agree with TRBD1. The V segment lost 7 bases and the J segment 4 bases; nucleotides outside the gene matches: 13. The CDR3 is 15 amino acids. Germline CDR1 is MNHNS and CDR2 is SASEGT.

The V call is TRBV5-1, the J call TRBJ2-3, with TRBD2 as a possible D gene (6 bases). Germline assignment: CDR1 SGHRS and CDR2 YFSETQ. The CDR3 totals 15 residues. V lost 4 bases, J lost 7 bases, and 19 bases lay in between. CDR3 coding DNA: TGCGCCAGCAGCCCGGTGGGACTGTGGGCACATACGCAGTATTTT. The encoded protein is CASSPVGLWAHTQYF.

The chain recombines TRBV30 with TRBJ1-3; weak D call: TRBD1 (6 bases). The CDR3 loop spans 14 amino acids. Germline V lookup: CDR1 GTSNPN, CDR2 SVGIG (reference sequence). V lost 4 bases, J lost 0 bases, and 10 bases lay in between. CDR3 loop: CAWIRDNSGNTIYF. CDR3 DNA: TGTGCCTGGATTCGGGACAACTCTGGAAACACCATATATTTT.

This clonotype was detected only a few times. The CDR3 here is CASSPLLAGGPSQTTDTQYF. The DNA for the CDR3 is TGTGCCAGCTCACCGCTACTAGCGGGGGGGCCCAGTCAAACCACAGATACGCAGTATTTT. The chain couples TRBV18 to TRBJ2-3; TRBD2 agrees at 13 bases. This CDR3 is built from 20 residues. V shed 3 bases and J 2 bases; nucleotides not matched to a gene: 14. Germline V gene lookup returns CDR1 KGHSH and CDR2 LQKENI. Supplemented by reference TRBV18 and TRBJ2-3, the full variable domain reads NAGVMQNPRHLVRRRGQEARLRCSPMKGHSHVYWYRQLPEEGLKFMVYLQKENIIDESGMPKERFSAEFPKEGPSILRIQQVVRGDSAAYFCASSPLLAGGPSQTTDTQYFGPGTRLTVL.

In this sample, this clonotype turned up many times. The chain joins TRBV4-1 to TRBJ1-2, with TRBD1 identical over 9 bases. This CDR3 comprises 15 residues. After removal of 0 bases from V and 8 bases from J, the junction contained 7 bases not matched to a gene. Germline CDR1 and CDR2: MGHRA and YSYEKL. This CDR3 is CASSQEWGQGAGYTF. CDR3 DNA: TGCGCCAGCAGCCAAGAATGGGGACAGGGAGCCGGCTACACCTTC.

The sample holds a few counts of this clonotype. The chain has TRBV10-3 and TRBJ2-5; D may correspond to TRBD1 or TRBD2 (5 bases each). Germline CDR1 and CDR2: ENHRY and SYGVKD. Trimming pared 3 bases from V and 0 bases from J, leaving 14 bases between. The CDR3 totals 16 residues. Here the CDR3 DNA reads TGTGCCATCAGTGACCCCGAGGGGCAGTACCAAGAGACCCAGTACTTC. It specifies CAISDPEGQYQETQYF.

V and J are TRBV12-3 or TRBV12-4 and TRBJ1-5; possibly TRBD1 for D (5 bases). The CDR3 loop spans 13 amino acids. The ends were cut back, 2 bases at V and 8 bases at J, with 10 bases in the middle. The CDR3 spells CASSLRGREPQHF. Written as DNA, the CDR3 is TGTGCCAGCAGTTTAAGGGGAAGGGAGCCCCAGCATTTT.

CDR3 sequence reads: CASSQVSTGGSPLHF. The CDR3 DNA is TGTGCCAGCAGCCAAGTTTCCACAGGGGGGTCACCCCTCCACTTT. This chain links TRBV4-2 with TRBJ1-6; 8 bases are a match to TRBD1. The CDR3 is made up of 15 amino acids. Germline CDR1 LGHNA, CDR2 YNFKEQ. Trimming at V came to 1 base and at J to 10 bases, leaving 6 bases not matched to a gene.

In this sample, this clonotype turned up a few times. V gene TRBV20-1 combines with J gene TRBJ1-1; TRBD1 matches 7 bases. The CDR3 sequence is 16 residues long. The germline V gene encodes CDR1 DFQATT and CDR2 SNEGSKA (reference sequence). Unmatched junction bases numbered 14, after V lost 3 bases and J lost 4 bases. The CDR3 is CSASKGGTFDGTEAFF. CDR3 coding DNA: TGCAGTGCTAGTAAAGGGGGCACATTCGATGGCACTGAAGCTTTCTTT.

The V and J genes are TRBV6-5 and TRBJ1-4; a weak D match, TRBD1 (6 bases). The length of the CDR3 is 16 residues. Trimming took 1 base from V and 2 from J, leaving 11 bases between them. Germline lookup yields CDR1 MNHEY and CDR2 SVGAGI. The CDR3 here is CASSYLMGGTNEKLFF. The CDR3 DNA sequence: TGTGCCAGCAGTTACTTGATGGGGGGCACTAATGAAAAACTGTTTTTT.

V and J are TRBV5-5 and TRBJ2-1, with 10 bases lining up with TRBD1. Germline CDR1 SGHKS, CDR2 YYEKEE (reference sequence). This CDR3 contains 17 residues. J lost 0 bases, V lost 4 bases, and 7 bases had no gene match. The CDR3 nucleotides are TGTGCCAGCAGCCGGGACAGGGGTTCGAGCTCCTACAATGAGCAGTTCTTC. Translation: CASSRDRGSSSYNEQFF.